This is a list of T cell receptor beta chains from one sample in a study of cytomegalovirus exposure and HLA in healthy donors. Sequencing used immunoSEQ multiplex PCR; TCRdb keeps in-frame clones, though not all of them. The table has over 35,000 clones, approximately 80% seen once; the top ten hold roughly 1.4%. The sample was PBMCs. The source is a man aged 25-40 years in good health and CMV-seronegative. CDR3s include the opening cysteine and the closing phenylalanine or tryptophan. The D gene is left open where the match is weak. Only some rows state a clone size, as once, few, many or a class for expanded clones.

cdr3_nt cdr3_aa clone_size d_call j_call cdr3_length v_call
TGTGCCAGCAGCCCTGGGACTAGCGGGAGAAACCAAGAGACCCAGTACTTC CASSPGTSGRNQETQYF . TRBD2 TRBJ2-5 17 TRBV9
TGTGCCAGCAGCGGGTCGCCCTCCTACGAGCAGTACTTC CASSGSPSYEQYF . . TRBJ2-7 13 TRBV25-1
TGTGCCAGCAACCCTCAGTCCTACAATGAGCAGTTCTTC CASNPQSYNEQFF . . TRBJ2-1 13 TRBV6-1
TGTGCCAGCAGCTTTAGAGGAGAGCAGTACTTC CASSFRGEQYF . . TRBJ2-7 11 TRBV5-4
TGTGCCTGGGACCAAGGACTAGCGAATACAGATACGCAGTATTTT CAWDQGLANTDTQYF . TRBD2 TRBJ2-3 15 TRBV30
TGTGCCAGCAGCTCCGGTCAGGGGGCCAAAAATGAAAAACTGTTTTTT CASSSGQGAKNEKLFF . TRBD1 TRBJ1-4 16 TRBV7-9
TGTGCCAGCAGCAATAGAGGGACAGGGGGCGATGGCTACACCTTC CASSNRGTGGDGYTF . . TRBJ1-2 15 TRBV21-1
TGTGCCAGCAGGGGACTAGCATTGAACACCGGGGAGCTGTTTTTT CASRGLALNTGELFF . TRBD2 TRBJ2-2 15 TRBV6-5
TGCAGCGGAGATAGCGGGAGCGCAGATACGCAGTATTTT CSGDSGSADTQYF few TRBD2 TRBJ2-3 13 TRBV29-1
TGTGCCAGCAGTTTGGGGGGAGTCCAGACTGGCGAGCAGTACTTC CASSLGGVQTGEQYF . . TRBJ2-7 15 TRBV28
TGTGCCAGCAGCTTAGGAAGGACAGGGGGTTCCTACGAGCAGTACTTC CASSLGRTGGSYEQYF . TRBD1 TRBJ2-7 16 TRBV11-2
TGTGCCAGCAGCCCGAGGACAGGGAGCTCGAATCAAGAGACCCAGTACTTC CASSPRTGSSNQETQYF . TRBD1 TRBJ2-5 17 TRBV14
TGTGCCAGCAGCTCGGGACTAGCGGGAGACGAGACCCAGTACTTC CASSSGLAGDETQYF . TRBD2 TRBJ2-5 15 TRBV7-9
TGTGCCAGTAGTACCGGACAGGGCTTTTGGGCTGGCTACACCTTC CASSTGQGFWAGYTF . TRBD1 TRBJ1-2 15 TRBV19
TGTGCCAGCAGGACAGATGAAGGGCTCATGAACACTGAAGCTTTCTTT CASRTDEGLMNTEAFF . . TRBJ1-1 16 TRBV28
TGTGCCAGCAGCTTGGGGACAGGGGATAGTGAGCAGTACTTC CASSLGTGDSEQYF . TRBD1 TRBJ2-7 14 TRBV7-2
TGTGCCAGCAGCCCAAACGCGGGGGGTGGGAGATACAATGAGCAGTTCTTC CASSPNAGGGRYNEQFF . TRBD2 TRBJ2-1 17 TRBV4-2
TGTGCCAGCAGCTTAGACCGGCAAGAGACCCAGTACTTC CASSLDRQETQYF . . TRBJ2-5 13 TRBV7-9
TGTGCCAGCAGTTTTGGACAGAACGAGCAGTACTTC CASSFGQNEQYF . . TRBJ2-7 12 TRBV27
TGTGCCAGCAGTCTCACCCGGACAGGTGGGACTGAAGCTTTCTTT CASSLTRTGGTEAFF once TRBD1 TRBJ1-1 15 TRBV28
TGTGCCAGCAGTTACGACAGGGGGCGAGACAATGAGCAGTTCTTC CASSYDRGRDNEQFF . TRBD1 TRBJ2-1 15 TRBV6-5
TGTGCCAGCAGTTACTCGAGCTCCGAGGGATGGTTCTTC CASSYSSSEGWFF . . TRBJ2-1 13 TRBV28
TGTGCCAGCAGCTTACAGACGGGGTCCTACGAGCAGTACTTC CASSLQTGSYEQYF . . TRBJ2-7 14 TRBV7-2
TGTGCCAGCACTAAAAGGGGGGGGCTTGGTGAGACCCAGTACTTC CASTKRGGLGETQYF once . TRBJ2-5 15 TRBV6-6
TGTGCCTGGACCCAGCAGGGGGGGAACACTGAAGCTTTCTTT CAWTQQGGNTEAFF . TRBD1 TRBJ1-1 14 TRBV30
TGCGCCAGCAGTGACGTGGGAAGGGGAAGTGGGCCCTATGGCTACACCTTC CASSDVGRGSGPYGYTF . . TRBJ1-2 17 TRBV10-2
TGTGCCAGTAGTAAGGGACTAGCGATCTACGAGCAGTACTTC CASSKGLAIYEQYF . TRBD2 TRBJ2-7 14 TRBV19
TGTGCCAGCAGCTTAGTAGCGGGAGGTGGGGATACGCAGTATTTT CASSLVAGGGDTQYF . TRBD2 TRBJ2-3 15 TRBV7-2
TGTGCCAGCAGCTTGGAGGGGTACTCCTACAATGAGCAGTTCTTC CASSLEGYSYNEQFF . . TRBJ2-1 15 TRBV5-8
TGTGCCTGGAGTGTTGGGAGGACTAGCGGGCCTCCCTACAATGAGCAGTTCTTC CAWSVGRTSGPPYNEQFF few TRBD2 TRBJ2-1 18 TRBV30
TGTGCCAGCTCACCGGACAGGGCTGAAGCTTTCTTT CASSPDRAEAFF . TRBD1 TRBJ1-1 12 TRBV18
TGTGCCAGCAGCTTACCGGGATTCGAGGAGTTCTTC CASSLPGFEEFF once . TRBJ2-1 12 TRBV13
TGTGCCAGCAGTACGTCAGGGGGAAACTACGAGCAGTACTTC CASSTSGGNYEQYF few TRBD1 TRBJ2-7 14 TRBV5-4
TGTGCCAGCAGCTCGCCGGGACTAGCGGGAGACGGGGAGCTGTTTTTT CASSSPGLAGDGELFF . TRBD2 TRBJ2-2 16 TRBV7-6
TGTGCCAGCATTTTAAAGTGGGCTGGCGTCAATGAGCAGTTCTTC CASILKWAGVNEQFF . . TRBJ2-1 15 TRBV27
TGCGCCAGCAGCCTTAGTAGGGGCAATGAGCAGTTCTTC CASSLSRGNEQFF . . TRBJ2-1 13 TRBV4-3
TGTGCCAGTAGTACGTGGGACTCAAGCTCCTACAATGAGCAGTTCTTC CASSTWDSSSYNEQFF . . TRBJ2-1 16 TRBV19
TGCGCCAGCAGCAAATACAGGTCGGGACAGAGCACAGATACGCAGTATTTT CASSKYRSGQSTDTQYF . TRBD1 TRBJ2-3 17 TRBV4-3
TGTGCCAGCAGTTTAACCCGGGACAGGGGGCCCGTTTCACCCCTCCACTTT CASSLTRDRGPVSPLHF few TRBD1 TRBJ1-6 17 TRBV27
TGTGCCAGCATGAGGAGGGGGCTGGGAGATACGCAGTATTTT CASMRRGLGDTQYF few . TRBJ2-3 14 TRBV27
TGTGCCTGGAGTGTACGGGAACGGGATACGCAGTATTTT CAWSVRERDTQYF . . TRBJ2-3 13 TRBV30
TGCAGTGGTCTAGTCGGAGAGACCCAGTACTTC CSGLVGETQYF . . TRBJ2-5 11 TRBV20-1
TGTGCCAGCAGCCAAGAGAGGGTCATGAACACTGAAGCTTTCTTT CASSQERVMNTEAFF . . TRBJ1-1 15 TRBV14
TGTGCCAGCAGCTTGACTGGGGATACGCAGTATTTT CASSLTGDTQYF . . TRBJ2-3 12 TRBV11-2
TGTGCCGCCCTTCGGGGGACCGGGGCCAACGTCCTGACTTTC CAALRGTGANVLTF few . TRBJ2-6 14 TRBV2